The sequence of this TCR beta chain was determined in a study of regulatory T cells in long-lasting Graves disease. To make TCR beta libraries, researchers used iRepertoire HTBI primers and Arm-PCR of CDR3 regions. TCRdb itself ran the multiplex PCR reads through MiXCR, one entry per CDR3 protein. The data hold roughly 510,000 distinct CDR3 sequences, with roughly 15% observed a single time. The CDR3 sequence is 14 residues long. Trimming at V came to 4 bases and at J to 2 bases, leaving 4 bases not matched to a gene. CDR1 is SGHNT and CDR2 is YYREEE in the germline V gene (reference sequence). Time point reported: newly diagnosed GD, antithyroid drugs for less than 3 months. PBMCs were the source of the RNA used for TCR sequencing. In addition, the sample was reused for a study of T cells in Graves' hyperthyroidism and ophthalmopathy.

V gene TRBV5-4 combines with J gene TRBJ2-7, with 9 nucleotides matching TRBD2. This material consisted of peripheral blood mononuclear cells (PBMCs), taken at new diagnosis, from a patient treated with antithyroid drugs. The TCR comes from a man aged 18 to 29 with Graves disease. DNA of the CDR3: TGTGCCAGCAGCCGTAGCGGGGGTGCCTACGAGCAGTACTTC. Amino acids: CASSRSGGAYEQYF.